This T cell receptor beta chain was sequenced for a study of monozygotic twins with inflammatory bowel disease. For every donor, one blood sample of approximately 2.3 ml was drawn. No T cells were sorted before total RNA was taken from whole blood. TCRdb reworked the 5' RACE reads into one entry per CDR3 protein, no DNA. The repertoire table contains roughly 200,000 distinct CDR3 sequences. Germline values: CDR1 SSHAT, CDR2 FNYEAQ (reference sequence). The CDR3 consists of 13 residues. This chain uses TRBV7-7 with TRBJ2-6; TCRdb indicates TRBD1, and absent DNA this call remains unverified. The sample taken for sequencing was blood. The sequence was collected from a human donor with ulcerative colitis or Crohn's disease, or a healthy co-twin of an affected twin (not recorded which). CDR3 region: CATGSSGANVLTF. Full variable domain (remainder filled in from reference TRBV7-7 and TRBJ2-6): GAGVSQSPRYKVTKRGQDVTLRCDPISSHATLYWYQQALGQGPEFLTYFNYEAQPDKSGLPSDRFSAERPEGSISTLTIQRTEQRDSAMYRCATGSSGANVLTFGAGSRLTVL.